These T cell receptor beta chains were read from a single sample in a study of tumor-infiltrating lymphocytes in primary liver carcinoma. TCRdb called the multiplex PCR reads again in MiXCR, with one record for every CDR3 protein. The sample yields roughly 120,000 distinct CDR3 sequences, 60% to 75% seen once. The specimen sequenced was liver tumor tissue from sampling region 3. These receptor sequences come from a woman between 55 and 75 years old with primary liver carcinoma and hepatitis B virus infection. The CDR3 runs from the conserved cysteine through the conserved F or W. The D gene is left open where the match is weak. A clone size is listed for some rows: how often the clone was seen (once, few, many), or a class if it is expanded.

>NA|NA|TRBJ2-5|TRBV5-1
TGCGCAAGCAGCAACTCGGGACAAGAGACCCAGTACTTC
CASSNSGQETQYF
>NA|TRBD1|TRBJ1-1|TRBV11-1
TGTGCCAACAGCCCGGACAGGCTGGACACTGAAGCTTTCTTT
CANSPDRLDTEAFF
>NA|NA|TRBJ1-4|TRBV5-1
TGCGCCAGCAGCTTGAAGTTTCCAACTAATGAAAAACTGTTTTTT
CASSLKFPTNEKLFF
>medium-sized|TRBD2|TRBJ2-7|TRBV11-2
TGTGCCAGCAGCGCCATTTCCCGACTAGCGGGAGGGCAGAAACCCTACGAGCAGTACTTC
CASSAISRLAGGQKPYEQYF
>many|TRBD2|TRBJ2-3|TRBV29-1
TGCAGCGTTGAAAACCAGCGGGGCTCCACAGATGCGCAGTATTTT
CSVENQRGSTDAQYF
>NA|NA|TRBJ1-1|TRBV28
TGTGCCAGCAGTTCTGTGAACGCTGAAGCTTTCTTT
CASSSVNAEAFF
>NA|NA|TRBJ2-7|TRBV6-6
TGTGCCAGCAGTACCGGGCTCCACCATAGGGACTTC
CASSTGLHHRDF
>NA|NA|TRBJ2-1|TRBV5-1
TGTGCCAGCAGCTTGGATGCCGTCCCCAGTTATGAGCAGTTCTTC
CASSLDAVPSYEQFF
>NA|NA|TRBJ2-5|TRBV29-1
TGCAGCGTTGGGGGGATAGCGAAACAAGAGACCCAGTGCTTC
CSVGGIAKQETQCF
>NA|TRBD2|TRBJ2-7|TRBV30
TGTGCCCGGAGTGGGACTAGCGGGAGGCGACACGAGCAGTACTTC
CARSGTSGRRHEQYF
>many|NA|TRBJ2-7|TRBV7-9
TGTGCCAGCAGTTTAGGGGGGGGGTCCTACGAGCAGTACTTC
CASSLGGGSYEQYF
>few|NA|TRBJ1-1|TRBV7-9
TGTGCCAGCAGCTCCTCCTTATGGGGCACTGAAGCTTTCTTT
CASSSSLWGTEAFF
>once|TRBD2|TRBJ2-1|TRBV6-6
TGTGCCAGCTATCTAGCGGGTGTCCCGTCCTACAATGAGCAGTTCTTC
CASYLAGVPSYNEQFF
>once|NA|TRBJ2-7|TRBV11-2
TGTGCCAGCACGACTCCTGGACGGGAGGCAAGGGGGGGACAGTACTTC
CASTTPGREARGGQYF
>many|TRBD1|TRBJ2-7|TRBV5-5
TGTGCCAGCAGCTTACAGGGGTCCTACGAGCAGTACTTC
CASSLQGSYEQYF
>many|NA|TRBJ1-1|TRBV12-3/TRBV12-4
TGTGCCAGCAGCAATCCTAACACTGAAGCTTTCTTT
CASSNPNTEAFF
>NA|TRBD1|TRBJ1-1|TRBV11-2
TGTGTCATCAGCTTACTGGTCTTACAGGGGACTGAAGCTTTCTTT
CVISLLVLQGTEAFF
>NA|NA|TRBJ2-2|TRBV11-1
TGTGCCAGCAGTTTACAGGACGGGGAGCTGTTTTTT
CASSLQDGELFF
>few|NA|TRBJ1-1|TRBV5-4
TGTGCCAGCAGCGGCCCGACAGAGAACACTGAAGCTCTCTTT
CASSGPTENTEALF
>few|NA|TRBJ1-6|TRBV7-9
TGTGCCAGCAGCTTCCCGGATTCACCCCTCCACTTT
CASSFPDSPLHF
>NA|NA|TRBJ2-3|TRBV5-5
TGTGCCAGCAGCTTGGCCAGTGGCAGCCAGAGAGGCACGGATACGCAGTATTTT
CASSLASGSQRGTDTQYF
>NA|TRBD1|TRBJ2-4|TRBV10-2
TGCGCTAGCAGGTCCGGACAGGAAAACATTCAGTACTTC
CASRSGQENIQYF
>few|NA|TRBJ1-5|TRBV29-1
TGCAGCGTCGCCCGGGGAGGCGCTCAGCCCCAGCGTTTT
CSVARGGAQPQRF
>NA|NA|TRBJ1-1|TRBV6-1
TGTGCCAGTAGTGAAACAGAAAGGGGACGGGCTTTGTTT
CASSETERGRALF
>few|TRBD2|TRBJ2-1|TRBV6-4
TGTGCCAGCAGTCGAGTAGCGGGAGGTACCTACAATGAGCAGTTCTTC
CASSRVAGGTYNEQFF
>few|NA|TRBJ1-1|TRBV6-5
TGTGCCAGCATCCCGACATCTACATCGAATACTGAAGCTTTCTTT
CASIPTSTSNTEAFF
>many|NA|TRBJ1-3|TRBV4-1
TGCGCCAGCAGCCAAGAACCTTCTGGAAACACCATATATTTT
CASSQEPSGNTIYF
>NA|NA|TRBJ1-5|TRBV11-2
TGTGCCAGCAGTTCGAGGGCAGCAGATACGCAGCATTTT
CASSSRAADTQHF